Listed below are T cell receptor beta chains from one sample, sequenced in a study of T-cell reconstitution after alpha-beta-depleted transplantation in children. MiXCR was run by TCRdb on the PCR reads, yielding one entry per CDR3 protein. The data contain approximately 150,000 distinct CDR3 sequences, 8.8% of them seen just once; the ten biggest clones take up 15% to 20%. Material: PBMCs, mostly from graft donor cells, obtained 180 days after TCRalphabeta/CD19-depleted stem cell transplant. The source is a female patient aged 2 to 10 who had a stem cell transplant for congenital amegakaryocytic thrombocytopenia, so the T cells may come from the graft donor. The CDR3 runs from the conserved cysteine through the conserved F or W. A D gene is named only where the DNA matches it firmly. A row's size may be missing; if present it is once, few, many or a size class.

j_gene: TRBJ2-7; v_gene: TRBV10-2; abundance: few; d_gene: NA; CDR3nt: TGCGCCAGCAGCTCCTACGGGACAGGGGGACTAGCGACCTACGAGCAGTACTTC; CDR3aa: CASSSYGTGGLATYEQYF
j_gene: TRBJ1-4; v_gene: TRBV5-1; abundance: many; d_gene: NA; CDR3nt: TGCGCCAGCAGCTATTACGGGACCCTAACTAATGAAAAACTGTTTTTT; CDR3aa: CASSYYGTLTNEKLFF
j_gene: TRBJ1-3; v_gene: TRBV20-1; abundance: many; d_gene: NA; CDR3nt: TGCAGTGCCCCGGACGGACTCTCTGGAAACACCATATATTTT; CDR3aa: CSAPDGLSGNTIYF
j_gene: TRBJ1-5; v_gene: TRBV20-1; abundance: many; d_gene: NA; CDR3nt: TGCAGTGCTAGGAGTGGTTGGGGCAATCAGCCCCAGCATTTT; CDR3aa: CSARSGWGNQPQHF
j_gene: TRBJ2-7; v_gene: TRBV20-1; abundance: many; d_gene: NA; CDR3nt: TGCAGTGCTAGCCGGGACGTAGGGGACGAGCAGTACTTC; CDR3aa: CSASRDVGDEQYF
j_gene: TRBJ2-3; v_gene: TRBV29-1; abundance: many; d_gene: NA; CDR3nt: TGCAGCGTTGAACCCATGCGGGGAGATACGCAGTATTTT; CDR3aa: CSVEPMRGDTQYF
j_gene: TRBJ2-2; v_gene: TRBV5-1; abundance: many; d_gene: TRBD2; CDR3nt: TGCGCCAGCAGCGGCGGACTAGCGGGAGCCGGGGAGCTGTTTTTT; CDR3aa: CASSGGLAGAGELFF
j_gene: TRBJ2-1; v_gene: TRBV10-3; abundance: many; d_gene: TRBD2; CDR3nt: TGTGCCATCCAACGGGCTAGCGGGAGGGCCGGTTATAATGAGCAGTTCTTC; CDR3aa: CAIQRASGRAGYNEQFF
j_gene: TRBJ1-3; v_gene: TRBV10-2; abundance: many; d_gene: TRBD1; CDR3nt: TGCGCCAGCAGAGGACAGGGAGACACCATATATTTT; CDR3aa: CASRGQGDTIYF
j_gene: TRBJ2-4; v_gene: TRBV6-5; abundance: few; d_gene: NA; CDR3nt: TGTGCCAGCAGTTACGCCCGGGGCGGGATAACCAAAAACATTCAGTACTTC; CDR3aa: CASSYARGGITKNIQYF
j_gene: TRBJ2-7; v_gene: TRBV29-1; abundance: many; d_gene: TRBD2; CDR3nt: TGCAGCGTTGAAGGGACTAGCGCCTACGAGCAGTACTTC; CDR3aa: CSVEGTSAYEQYF
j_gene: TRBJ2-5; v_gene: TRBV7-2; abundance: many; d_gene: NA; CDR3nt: TGTGCCAGCAGCTTAGCTGGAAGGAAAGAGACCCAGTACTTC; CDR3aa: CASSLAGRKETQYF
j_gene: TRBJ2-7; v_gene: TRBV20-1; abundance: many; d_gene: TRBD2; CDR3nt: TGCAGTGCTAGTGGGGGACTAGCGGTGGGCTACGAGCAGTACTTC; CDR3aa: CSASGGLAVGYEQYF
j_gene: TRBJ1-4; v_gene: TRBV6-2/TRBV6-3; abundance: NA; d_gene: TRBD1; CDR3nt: TGTGCCAGCAGTTCGCCGGGACAGGGATATGAAAAACTGTTTTTT; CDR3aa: CASSSPGQGYEKLFF
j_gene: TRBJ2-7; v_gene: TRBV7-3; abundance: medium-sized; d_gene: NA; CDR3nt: TGTGCCAGCAGCTTAAATCCAGGGTCCTACGAGCAGTACTTC; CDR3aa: CASSLNPGSYEQYF
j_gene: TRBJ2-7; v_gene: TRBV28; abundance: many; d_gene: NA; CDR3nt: TGTGCCAGCAGTTTTGGGATCGCAGGGATAACCTACGAGCAGTACTTC; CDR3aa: CASSFGIAGITYEQYF
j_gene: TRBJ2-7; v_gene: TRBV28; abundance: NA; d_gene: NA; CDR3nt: TGTGCCAGCGGAACCCCATACACCTACGAGCAGTACTTC; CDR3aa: CASGTPYTYEQYF
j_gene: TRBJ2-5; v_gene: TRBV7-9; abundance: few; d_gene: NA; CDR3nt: TGTGCCAGCAGCCCTTTGGGGACGCGCCAAGTGGAGACCCAGTACTTC; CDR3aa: CASSPLGTRQVETQYF
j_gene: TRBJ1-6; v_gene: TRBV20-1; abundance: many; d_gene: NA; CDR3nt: TGCAGTGCGTATAGGGGGAATTCACCCCTCCACTTT; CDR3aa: CSAYRGNSPLHF
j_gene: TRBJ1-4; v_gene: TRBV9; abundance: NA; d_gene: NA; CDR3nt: TGTGCCAGCAGCGTGGGAGGGAACTGGGGGGAAAAACTGTTTTTT; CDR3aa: CASSVGGNWGEKLFF
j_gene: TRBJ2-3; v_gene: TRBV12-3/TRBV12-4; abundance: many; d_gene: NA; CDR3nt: TGTGCCAGCAGTTTCGGGCAGGTCCGGGGCACAGATACGCAGTATTTT; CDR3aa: CASSFGQVRGTDTQYF
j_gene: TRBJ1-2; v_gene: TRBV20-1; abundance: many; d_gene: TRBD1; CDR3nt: TGCAGTGCTACGTACCGGGACAGGGGGCGGGATGGCTACACCTTC; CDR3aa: CSATYRDRGRDGYTF
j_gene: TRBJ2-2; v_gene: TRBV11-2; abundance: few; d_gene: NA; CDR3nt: TGTGCCAGCAGCTTAAAGGGACACTCGAACACCGGGGAGCTGTTTTTT; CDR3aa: CASSLKGHSNTGELFF
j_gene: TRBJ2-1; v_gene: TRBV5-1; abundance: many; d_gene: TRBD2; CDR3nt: TGCGCCAGCAGCTTGGTAAAAACTAGCGGGCTATCCTACAATGAGCAGTTCTTC; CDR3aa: CASSLVKTSGLSYNEQFF
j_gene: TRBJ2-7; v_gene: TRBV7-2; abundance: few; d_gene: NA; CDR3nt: TGTGCCAGCAGCCCAGACAGTCCGACCTACGAGCAGTACTTC; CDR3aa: CASSPDSPTYEQYF
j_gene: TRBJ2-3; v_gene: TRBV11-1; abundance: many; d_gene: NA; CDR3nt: TGTGCCAGCAGCCCTGTAGTCCCGTGGGCCCTAATGTCCGCAGATACGCAGTATTTT; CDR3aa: CASSPVVPWALMSADTQYF
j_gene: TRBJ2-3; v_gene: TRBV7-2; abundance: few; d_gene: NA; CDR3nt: TGTGCCAGCAGCCATTCGATCGGGGGTCAGGGCACGCAGTATTTT; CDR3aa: CASSHSIGGQGTQYF
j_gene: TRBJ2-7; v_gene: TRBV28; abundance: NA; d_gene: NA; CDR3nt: TGTGCCAGCAGAAATGCGTACGGGACTGACTGGATCGAGCAGTACTTC; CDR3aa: CASRNAYGTDWIEQYF
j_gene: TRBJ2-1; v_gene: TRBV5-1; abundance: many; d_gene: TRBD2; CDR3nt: TGCGCCAGCAGCATAAATCCGGGACTAGTCTACAATGAGCAGTTCTTC; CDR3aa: CASSINPGLVYNEQFF
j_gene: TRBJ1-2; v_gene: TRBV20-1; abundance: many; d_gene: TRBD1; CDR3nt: TGCAGTGCTTCCACCCTAACAGGGGCCGAGCGGGGAGGCTACACCTTC; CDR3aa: CSASTLTGAERGGYTF
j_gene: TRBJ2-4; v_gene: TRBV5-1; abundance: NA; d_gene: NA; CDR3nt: TGCGCCAGCAGCGGGGGCCCTCAGGGGTTCGCCAAAAACATTCAGTACTTC; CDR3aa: CASSGGPQGFAKNIQYF
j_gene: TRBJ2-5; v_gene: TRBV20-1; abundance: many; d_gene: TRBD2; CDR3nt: TGCAGTGCTAGAAGCCCCGGGGGGGCCAGAGAGACCCAGTACTTC; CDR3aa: CSARSPGGARETQYF
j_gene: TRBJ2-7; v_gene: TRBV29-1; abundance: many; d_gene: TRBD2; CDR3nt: TGCAGCGTCTACAAACCGGGACTAGCGGGAGTTTGGTTAGGCGAGCAGTACTTC; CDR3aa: CSVYKPGLAGVWLGEQYF
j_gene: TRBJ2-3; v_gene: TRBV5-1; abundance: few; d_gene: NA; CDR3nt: TGCGCCAGCAGCTTGGTCGGTAGCACAGATACGCAGTATTTT; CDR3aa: CASSLVGSTDTQYF
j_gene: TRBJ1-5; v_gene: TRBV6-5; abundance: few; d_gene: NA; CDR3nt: TGTGCCAGCAGTTACTCCTCAGGGGTGTATCTTCAGCCCCAGCATTTT; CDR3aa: CASSYSSGVYLQPQHF
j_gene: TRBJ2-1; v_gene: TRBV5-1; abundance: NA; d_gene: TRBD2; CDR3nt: TGCGCCAGCAGCTTGGCCAAGTTGTCGGGAGGTCGCCATGAGCAGTTCTTC; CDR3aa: CASSLAKLSGGRHEQFF
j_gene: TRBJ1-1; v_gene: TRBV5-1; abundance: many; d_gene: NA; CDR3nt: TGCGCCAGCAGCTTGACAGGGTGGGGCACTGAAGCTTTCTTT; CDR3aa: CASSLTGWGTEAFF
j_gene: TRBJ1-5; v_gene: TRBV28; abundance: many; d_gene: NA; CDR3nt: TGTGCCAGCATAGGGGCTAATCAGCCCCAGCATTTT; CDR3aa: CASIGANQPQHF
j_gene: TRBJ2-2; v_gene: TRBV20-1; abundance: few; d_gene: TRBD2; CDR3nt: TGCAGTGCTAGATCCAGCGGGGGGGCCAAGACCGGGGAGCTGTTTTTT; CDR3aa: CSARSSGGAKTGELFF
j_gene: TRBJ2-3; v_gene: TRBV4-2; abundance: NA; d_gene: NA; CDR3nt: TGTGCCAGCCGCCAAGGGGGGCGGGAGTCAGATACGCAGTATTTT; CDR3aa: CASRQGGRESDTQYF
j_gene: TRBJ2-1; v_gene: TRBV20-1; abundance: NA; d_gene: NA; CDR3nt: TGCAGTGCTAGACCCAGGGTAAATGAGCAGTTCTTC; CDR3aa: CSARPRVNEQFF
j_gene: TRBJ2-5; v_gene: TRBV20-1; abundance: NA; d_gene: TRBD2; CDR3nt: TGCAGTGCTAGAGTGCTAGCGGGCGAGACCCAGTACTTC; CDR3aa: CSARVLAGETQYF
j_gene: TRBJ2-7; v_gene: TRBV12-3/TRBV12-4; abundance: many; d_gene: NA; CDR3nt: TGTGCCAGCAGGCAGGGGTACGAGCAGTACTTC; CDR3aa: CASRQGYEQYF
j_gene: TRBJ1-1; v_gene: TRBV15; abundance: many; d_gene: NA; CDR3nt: TGTGCCACCAGCAGAGATCCGGGGCAGAGGAACACTGAAGCTTTCTTT; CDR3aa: CATSRDPGQRNTEAFF
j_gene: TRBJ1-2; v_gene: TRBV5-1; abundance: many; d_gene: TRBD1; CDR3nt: TGCGCCAGCAGCTTGGAGGGGACAGCCTCCTATGGCTACACCTTC; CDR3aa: CASSLEGTASYGYTF
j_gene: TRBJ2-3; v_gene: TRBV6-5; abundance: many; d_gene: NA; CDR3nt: TGTGCCAGCAGTTACGTGATAAGCACAGATACGCAGTATTTT; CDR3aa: CASSYVISTDTQYF
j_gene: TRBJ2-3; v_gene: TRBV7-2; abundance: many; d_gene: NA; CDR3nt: TGTGCCAGCACCCCGAGGAGTAGCGTAACAGATACGCAGTATTTT; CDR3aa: CASTPRSSVTDTQYF
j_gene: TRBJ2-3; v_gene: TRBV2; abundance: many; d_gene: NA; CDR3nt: TGTGCCAGCAGTGACGACATGAGAGGCACAGATACGCAGTATTTT; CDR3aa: CASSDDMRGTDTQYF
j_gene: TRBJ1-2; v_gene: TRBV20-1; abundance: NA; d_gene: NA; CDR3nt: TGCAGTGCTAGTCCGCAGACGGGCTATGGCTACACCTTC; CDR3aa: CSASPQTGYGYTF